These 20 T cell receptor beta chains were sequenced from one sample in a study of read filtering for tumor transcriptome and immune sequencing. From 350 to 500 ng of RNA, a library with molecular barcoded alpha/delta and beta/gamma adaptors was made. TCRdb ran MiXCR on the reads and lists one entry per CDR3 protein. Of fewer than 150,000 distinct CDR3 sequences in the sample, 13% are singletons; the top ten hold approximately 11%. Source material: a population of CD138-negative cells sorted from bone marrow. The source is a donor over 35 with multiple myeloma.

This clonotype was observed many times. The chain carries TRBV7-9 and TRBJ1-5, with no clear D. The V end was cut by 5 bases, the J end by 3 bases, with 5 bases between. Germline CDR1 reads SEHNR; CDR2 reads FQNEAQ (reference sequence). The CDR3 is 12 residues long. The CDR3 loop reads CASSHPNQPQHF. The CDR3 region has the DNA TGTGCCAGCAGCCACCCCAATCAGCCCCAGCATTTT.

There are many counts of this clonotype. This chain joins TRBV6-5 and TRBJ2-5, with D unresolved. This CDR3 has 10 amino acids. Between the trimmed V and J ends, which lost 11 bases and 4 bases, there was a span of 8 bases. Germline assignment: CDR1 MNHEY and CDR2 SVGAGI. The CDR3 nucleotides read TGTGCCCGCCTCCCAGAGACCCAGTACTTC. It is translated as CARLPETQYF.

In regard to this clonotype: Likely a read error: the CDR3 ends without its conserved phenylalanine or tryptophan. This chain connects TRBV4-1 to TRBJ2-3; TRBD1 might be the D (7 bases). Looked up from germline, CDR1 is MGHRA and CDR2 is YSYEKL. The CDR3 sequence is 16 residues long. Between the trimmed V and J ends, which lost 1 base and 5 bases, there was a span of 16 bases. As DNA, the CDR3 is TGCGCCAGCAGCCAAGTCCCAGGGGGGCAAGTAGATACGCAGTATCTT. Amino acid sequence: CASSQVPGGQVDTQYL.

This clonotype was seen ten or more times. The gene calls are TRBV6-1 and TRBJ1-4; no reliable D call. Trimming cost V 7 bases and J 8 bases, with 14 bases left between them. Germline V gives CDR1 MNHNS, CDR2 SASEGT. CDR3 length: 13 amino acids. The CDR3 DNA reads as TGTGCCAGCAAAAGAGGGTTAAGGGAAAAACTGTTTTTT. Amino acids: CASKRGLREKLFF.

At least ten counts were recorded for this clonotype. The chain joins TRBV3-1 to TRBJ1-2; no clear D. The CDR3 is made up of 15 amino acids. Per germline, CDR1 LGHDT and CDR2 YNNKEL (reference sequence). V lost 4 bases, J lost 6 bases, and 18 bases lay in between. For the CDR3, the DNA is TGTGCCAGCAGCCTTCTGGACGGAGGGATGGATGGCTACACCTTC. Protein sequence: CASSLLDGGMDGYTF.

This clonotype was picked up a small number of times. The chain joins TRBV20-1 to TRBJ2-7; D gene ambiguous. The CDR3 covers 9 residues. Trimming took off 6 bases at V and 4 bases at J, with 4 bases between the two ends. Germline V gene lookup returns CDR1 DFQATT and CDR2 SNEGSKA (reference sequence). DNA of the CDR3: TGCAGTGCCATGTACGAGCAGTACTTC. Translated, it gives CSAMYEQYF.

The chain combines TRBV12-3 or TRBV12-4 with TRBJ1-3; D remains ambiguous. Trimming stripped 5 bases from V and 4 bases from J, with 18 bases between. There are 16 residues in the CDR3. The CDR3 DNA is TGTGCCAGCAGTCTCCGCCCCGCCGGGGAGGGAAACACCATATATTTT. This gives the protein CASSLRPAGEGNTIYF.

This clonotype was seen a few times. The V and J genes are TRBV6-2 or TRBV6-3 and TRBJ1-5; D may be TRBD1 (5 bases). CDR1 and CDR2 from the germline V gene are MNHEY and SVGEGT. V was shortened by 5 bases and J by 7 bases, with 9 bases between the two germline ends. This CDR3 spans 12 amino acids. The CDR3, as DNA: TGTGCCAGCAGTGCCAGGGAGCAGCCCCAGCATTTT. It specifies CASSAREQPQHF.

The genes are TRBV30 and TRBJ2-1, with a tentative D call TRBD1 (6 bases). V was trimmed by 0 bases and J by 7 bases, leaving 7 bases between them. This CDR3 comprises 12 residues. Germline CDR1 reads GTSNPN; CDR2 reads SVGIG (reference sequence). The CDR3 DNA reads TGTGCCTGGAGTGTAAGGGGGAATGAGCAGTTCTTC. Amino acid sequence: CAWSVRGNEQFF.

This clonotype was seen many times. The chain employs TRBV6-5 and TRBJ2-6; the D gene is possibly TRBD2 (6 bases). Trimming shortened V by 0 bases and J by 0 bases, and 12 bases separated the two germline ends. This CDR3 has 18 amino acids. CDR1 and CDR2 (germline): MNHEY, SVGAGI. CDR3 coding DNA: TGTGCCAGCAGTTACTCGGGTGTCGGGAGCTCTGGGGCCAACGTCCTGACTTTC. It yields the protein CASSYSGVGSSGANVLTF.

This clonotype was detected only a few times. This chain links TRBV19 with TRBJ1-1; D perhaps matches TRBD1 (5 bases). CDR1 and CDR2 (germline): LNHDA, SQIVND (reference sequence). Trimming removed 6 bases from V and 0 bases from J, with 23 bases in between. The CDR3 has 18 residues. For the CDR3, the DNA is TGTGCCAGTAGGCCTACCGGGACCGGTTTTGGTATGAACACTGAAGCTTTCTTT. Translation gives CASRPTGTGFGMNTEAFF.

About this clonotype itself: The final CDR3 position lacks the conserved phenylalanine or tryptophan, pointing to a likely read error. The chain links TRBV7-9 to TRBJ2-1; 13 bases are shared with TRBD2. Germline CDR1 and CDR2: SEHNR and FQNEAQ (reference sequence). The CDR3 extends over 15 amino acids. The trim removed 3 bases at V and 4 bases at J, leaving 0 bases unmatched. CDR3 DNA sequence: TGTGCCAGCAGCTTGGGACTAGCGGGGTACAATGAGCAGTTCCTC. Its translation is CASSLGLAGYNEQFL.

This clonotype has at least ten counts. The chain couples TRBV7-9 to TRBJ2-1; D is perhaps TRBD2 (6 bases). This CDR3 spans 15 amino acids. Germline V CDR1 and CDR2: SEHNR, FQNEAQ (reference sequence). The V end was cut by 5 bases, the J end by 0 bases, with 11 bases between. The CDR3 spells CASSPSASSYNEQFF. The CDR3 DNA reads as TGTGCCAGCAGCCCTAGCGCCTCCTCCTACAATGAGCAGTTCTTC. Filled out from reference TRBV7-9 and TRBJ2-1, the complete variable domain reads DTGVSQNPRHKITKRGQNVTFRCDPISEHNRLYWYRQTLGQGPEFLTYFQNEAQLEKSRLLSDRFSAERPKGSFSTLEIQRTEQGDSAMYLCASSPSASSYNEQFFGPGTRLTVL.

This clonotype was seen at least ten times. The chain employs TRBV18 and TRBJ1-2, with TRBD1 identical over 9 bases. J gave up 2 bases and V 5 bases, and 6 bases lay outside the gene matches. The CDR3 loop spans 15 amino acids. Germline assignment: CDR1 KGHSH and CDR2 LQKENI. This CDR3 reads CASSSGQGSNYGYTF. In DNA, the CDR3 is TGTGCCAGCTCATCAGGACAGGGGTCAAACTATGGCTACACCTTC. The variable domain in full, with the rest retrieved from reference TRBV18 and TRBJ1-2, is NAGVMQNPRHLVRRRGQEARLRCSPMKGHSHVYWYRQLPEEGLKFMVYLQKENIIDESGMPKERFSAEFPKEGPSILRIQQVVRGDSAAYFCASSSGQGSNYGYTFGSGTRLTVV.

This clonotype was seen many times. This sequence joins TRBV28 and TRBJ2-1; the match to TRBD2 covers 10 bases. CDR3 length: 15 residues. The V segment lost 3 bases and the J segment 6 bases; nucleotides outside the gene matches: 5. From germline, CDR1 is MDHEN and CDR2 SYDVKM. In nucleotides, the CDR3 is TGTGCCAGCAGTTTTCCCCTAGCGGGAGTCAATGAGCAGTTCTTC. Its protein is CASSFPLAGVNEQFF. The full variable domain, completed using reference TRBV28 and TRBJ2-1, is DVKVTQSSRYLVKRTGEKVFLECVQDMDHENMFWYRQDPGLGLRLIYFSYDVKMKEKGDIPEGYSVSREKKERFSLILESASTNQTSMYLCASSFPLAGVNEQFFGPGTRLTVL.

This clonotype was detected many times. CDR3 protein: CSVPRLDTEAFF. CDR3 DNA sequence: TGCAGTGTCCCCCGTCTCGACACTGAAGCTTTCTTT. The rearrangement links TRBV20-1 to TRBJ1-1; no clear D gene. Trimming removed 7 bases from V and 3 bases from J, with 12 bases in between. The CDR3 is made up of 12 amino acids. Germline CDR1 DFQATT, CDR2 SNEGSKA (reference sequence).

This clonotype has at least ten counts. The chain has TRBV19 and TRBJ2-1; 14 bases match TRBD2. The junction had 12 bases not matched to a gene; V was cut back by 7 bases and J by 7 bases. The CDR3 is made up of 17 amino acids. In germline, CDR1 is LNHDA, CDR2 SQIVND (reference sequence). This CDR3 is CASNPPGLAGEQNEQFF. Written as DNA, the CDR3 is TGTGCCAGTAACCCCCCGGGACTAGCGGGAGAACAGAATGAGCAGTTCTTC.

To note about this clonotype: Mismatch with germline at one junction end may stem from a read error. The chain uses TRBV29-1 and TRBJ1-5, with D perhaps TRBD1 (6 bases). The germline V gene encodes CDR1 SQVTM and CDR2 ANQGSEA. This CDR3 comprises 13 residues. The CDR3 DNA follows: TGCAGCGTTAGTACAGGGAACAATCAGCCCCAGCACTTT. As protein: CSVSTGNNQPQHF.

This clonotype was found many times. V is TRBV29-1 and J is TRBJ1-5, with D tentatively TRBD1 (6 bases). The CDR3 has 12 residues. Germline CDR1 reads SQVTM; CDR2 reads ANQGSEA. V gave up 5 bases and J gave up 4 bases, with 9 bases separating them. The CDR3 DNA reads TGCAGCGTTACTACAGGGAATCAGCCCCAGCATTTT. Translation gives CSVTTGNQPQHF.

This clonotype came up many times. The rearrangement links TRBV18 to TRBJ2-1, with D unresolved. The germline gives CDR1 KGHSH, CDR2 LQKENI. V gave up 3 bases and J gave up 5 bases, with 11 bases separating them. This CDR3 is 14 amino acids long. CDR3 sequence reads: CASSPGTSDNEQFF. The CDR3 coding sequence is TGTGCCAGCTCACCCGGCACGTCAGACAATGAGCAGTTCTTC.